Listed below are T cell receptor beta chains from one sample, sequenced in a study of OX40 agonist ivuxolimab in advanced cancers. Measured with immunoSEQ multiplex PCR; TCRdb has only the in-frame clones, and not every one. The sample yields approximately 100,000 clones, approximately 90% seen once. Sequencing used CD4+ or CD8+ T cells sorted from blood, obtained in a trial of the OX40 agonist ivuxolimab. The origin of the receptors is an adult with an advanced solid tumor such as melanoma, head and neck, liver or kidney cancer. Each CDR3 is given with its conserved first and last residue. The D gene is left open where the match is weak. Clone size, where shown, is once, few, many, or a class for clones that have expanded.

NA	TRBV10-3	TRBD1	TRBJ2-7	CAISDRDRASYEQYF	TGTGCCATCTCGGACCGGGACAGGGCCTCCTACGAGCAGTACTTC
once	TRBV18	NA	TRBJ1-1	CASSPPSQTMNTEAFF	TGTGCCAGCTCACCACCGTCACAGACCATGAACACTGAAGCTTTCTTT
NA	TRBV6-1	TRBD1	TRBJ2-3	CASSVTGGGQPGTDTQYF	TGTGCCAGCAGTGTTACAGGGGGTGGCCAGCCCGGCACAGATACGCAGTATTTT
NA	TRBV7-2	NA	TRBJ2-3	CASSTRGSGTDTQYF	TGTGCCAGCAGCACCCGAGGTAGCGGCACAGATACGCAGTATTTT
NA	TRBV6-5	NA	TRBJ1-1	CASSYDGGRTEAFF	TGTGCCAGCAGTTACGACGGGGGCCGGACTGAAGCTTTCTTT
NA	TRBV10-3	NA	TRBJ2-7	CAISVDPTYEQYF	TGTGCCATCAGTGTCGACCCAACCTACGAGCAGTACTTC
NA	TRBV7-8	TRBD1	TRBJ2-7	CASSQLSPGTGTEQYF	TGTGCCAGCAGCCAACTGAGTCCCGGGACAGGAACGGAGCAGTACTTC
NA	TRBV19	TRBD1	TRBJ2-5	CASSTPGQGQETQYF	TGTGCCAGTAGTACTCCCGGACAGGGCCAAGAGACCCAGTACTTC
NA	TRBV19	NA	TRBJ2-7	CASSLKPSYEQYF	TGTGCCAGTAGCCTTAAACCGTCCTACGAGCAGTACTTC
few	TRBV5-1	TRBD2	TRBJ2-1	CASSLVPVRTSGSRNEQFF	TGCGCCAGCAGCTTGGTCCCTGTGAGGACTAGCGGGAGTAGGAATGAGCAGTTCTTC
once	TRBV9	TRBD2	TRBJ2-1	CASSESGGDYQNEQFF	TGTGCCAGCAGCGAGAGCGGGGGGGACTACCAGAATGAGCAGTTCTTC
NA	TRBV7-3	TRBD1	TRBJ2-1	CASSLTGGPYNEQFF	TGTGCCAGCAGCCTCACAGGGGGCCCCTACAATGAGCAGTTCTTC
NA	TRBV6-5	TRBD1	TRBJ2-7	CASSSRDRVYEQYF	TGTGCCAGCAGTTCCCGGGACAGGGTCTACGAGCAGTACTTC
few	TRBV28	NA	TRBJ2-5	CASSLGGSETQYF	TGTGCCAGCAGTTTAGGAGGGAGTGAGACCCAGTACTTC
NA	TRBV5-1	TRBD1	TRBJ1-1	CASSLDRGLSTEAFF	TGCGCCAGCAGCTTGGACAGGGGGCTCAGCACTGAAGCTTTCTTT
NA	TRBV7-9	TRBD2	TRBJ2-1	CASSRLAGGGYNEQFF	TGTGCCAGCAGCCGTCTAGCGGGAGGAGGGTACAATGAGCAGTTCTTC
NA	TRBV5-1	NA	TRBJ2-3	CASSYRTSTDTQYF	TGCGCCAGCAGCTACCGGACTAGCACAGATACGCAGTATTTT
once	TRBV6-5	NA	TRBJ1-2	CASSRKAQGRGYTF	TGTGCCAGCAGTCGAAAGGCCCAGGGCCGCGGCTACACCTTC
NA	TRBV18	NA	TRBJ2-3	CASSLGQEDTQYF	TGTGCCAGCTCACTTGGCCAGGAAGATACGCAGTATTTT
once	TRBV9	NA	TRBJ2-7	CASIYWVLAYEQYF	TGTGCCAGCATATATTGGGTTCTTGCCTACGAGCAGTACTTC
NA	TRBV6-6	TRBD2	TRBJ2-2	CASSSFGRDTGELFF	TGTGCCAGCAGTAGTTTTGGGAGGGACACCGGGGAGCTGTTTTTT
NA	TRBV4-3	NA	TRBJ2-2	CASSQEIGTVNTGELFF	TGCGCCAGCAGCCAAGAAATCGGGACGGTAAACACCGGGGAGCTGTTTTTT
NA	TRBV7-3	TRBD2	TRBJ2-3	CASSGSGSASDTQYF	TGTGCCAGCAGCGGTAGCGGGAGTGCATCAGATACGCAGTATTTT
once	TRBV2	NA	TRBJ2-7	CASRVRGVRYEQYF	TGTGCCAGCAGGGTCAGGGGGGTTCGTTACGAGCAGTACTTC
NA	TRBV28	NA	TRBJ1-1	CASIASTGTRTEAFF	TGTGCCAGCATCGCTTCCACCGGGACAAGAACTGAAGCTTTCTTT
NA	TRBV9	NA	TRBJ2-2	CASSVPYRELFF	TGTGCCAGCAGCGTACCTTATAGGGAGCTGTTTTTT
NA	TRBV2	TRBD1	TRBJ1-5	CASRGTVRGNQPQHF	TGTGCCAGCAGGGGGACAGTTAGGGGGAATCAGCCCCAGCATTTT
NA	TRBV4-3	NA	TRBJ1-2	CASSQIVSRVRGYGYTF	TGCGCCAGCAGCCAAATTGTATCGAGGGTGCGGGGCTATGGCTACACCTTC
NA	TRBV7-2	TRBD2	TRBJ2-7	CASSLELAGNNEQYF	TGTGCCAGCAGCTTAGAACTAGCGGGTAATAACGAGCAGTACTTC
few	TRBV7-2	NA	TRBJ2-1	CASSLETIRGEQFF	TGTGCCAGCAGCTTAGAGACGATAAGGGGTGAGCAGTTCTTC
once	TRBV7-2	TRBD2	TRBJ2-5	CASSSTGLAGETQYF	TGTGCCAGCAGCTCGACCGGACTAGCGGGGGAGACCCAGTACTTC
NA	TRBV7-9	NA	TRBJ2-7	CASSLGGGGQSSEQYF	TGTGCCAGCAGCTTGGGAGGAGGGGGACAGTCGTCCGAGCAGTACTTC
NA	TRBV7-9	NA	TRBJ2-7	CASSPSYEQYF	TGTGCCAGCAGCCCTTCCTACGAGCAGTACTTC
NA	TRBV28	NA	TRBJ2-5	CASGFPNEETQYF	TGTGCCAGCGGGTTTCCCAATGAAGAGACCCAGTACTTC
NA	TRBV6-6	NA	TRBJ2-7	CASRNPGAVNYEQYF	TGTGCCAGCAGGAACCCCGGGGCGGTCAACTACGAGCAGTACTTC
NA	TRBV4-3	NA	TRBJ2-2	CASSQDVGGYTGELFF	TGCGCCAGCAGCCAAGATGTGGGGGGATACACCGGGGAGCTGTTTTTT
NA	TRBV7-9	TRBD2	TRBJ2-6	CASSGRESGANVLTF	TGTGCCAGCAGCGGGAGGGAGTCTGGGGCCAACGTCCTGACTTTC
NA	TRBV5-4	NA	TRBJ2-6	CASSLDRAGANVLTF	TGTGCCAGCAGCTTGGACAGGGCTGGGGCCAACGTCCTGACTTTC
NA	TRBV7-9	NA	TRBJ2-7	CASSLTASYEQYF	TGTGCCAGCAGCTTAACAGCCTCCTACGAGCAGTACTTC
NA	TRBV6-5	TRBD2	TRBJ2-3	CASSYRVAGVIDTQYF	TGTGCCAGCAGTTACCGGGTAGCGGGAGTGATAGATACGCAGTATTTT
NA	TRBV7-9	TRBD2	TRBJ2-5	CASSQTSGRLGGTQYF	TGTGCCAGCAGCCAAACTAGCGGGAGGCTCGGGGGGACCCAGTACTTC
NA	TRBV11-2	TRBD2	TRBJ2-1	CASSSGLVLYNEQFF	TGTGCCAGCAGCTCCGGACTAGTCCTATACAATGAGCAGTTCTTC
NA	TRBV4-1	TRBD1	TRBJ2-1	CASSQDQGQGRNEQFF	TGCGCCAGCAGCCAAGACCAGGGACAGGGGCGTAATGAGCAGTTCTTC
NA	TRBV9	TRBD1	TRBJ2-1	CASSVQGQPNNEQFF	TGTGCCAGCAGCGTTCAGGGACAGCCGAACAATGAGCAGTTCTTC